This T cell receptor (beta chain) was documented in a study of Ad26.COV2.S vaccination and SARS-CoV-2 variants (TCRdb year 2021). Some background on the complete study: Donors in the vaccine arm were drawn from COV1001, a phase I-IIa trial of Ad26.COV2.S in healthy adults that was multicentre, randomized, double-blind and placebo-controlled. Participants in the trial were split at random into five groups of five each, receiving low-dose or high-dose Ad26.COV2.S once or twice, or else placebo on both occasions. Throughout the experiments and outcome assessment, investigators stayed blinded to trial group allocation. The specificity and breadth of SARS-CoV-2-reactive T cell receptors after Ad26.COV2.S vaccination were assessed by TCRbeta repertoire sequencing. Dosing of Ad26.COV2.S was intramuscular, at either 5x10^10 or 1x10^11 viral particles, delivered as one shot or as two shots spaced 56 days apart. The TCR-sequenced set comprised approximately 30 samples: roughly 19 Ad26.COV2.S vaccine recipients, 5 placebo recipients and 8 SARS-CoV-2 convalescent individuals.

V and J lose 3 bases and 4 bases, and a span of 6 bases separates them. The cysteine opens and the phenylalanine closes a CDR3 of 12 amino acids. Here the CDR3 DNA is all that survives: 36 bases in frame from base 1. Via the germline V gene (reference sequence), CDR1 is SGHNT and CDR2 YYREEE. What the treatment or condition label conveys for this sample: 15 to 20 received Ad26.COV2.S at low or high dose, single or two shots; 5 received placebo; per-sample allocation not given. For vaccine and placebo recipients, repertoires were sequenced using samples collected on day 63 after the first injection. Between 29 July and 7 August 2020, Cohort 1b enrolled some 25 adults aged 18-55 years at one site in Boston, USA. As a vaccine, Ad26.COV2.S was a replication-incompetent adenovirus type 26 vector that expressed a prefusion-stabilized SARS-CoV-2 spike protein derived from the original Wuhan strain. A note on this clone: Its antigen is not yet known. No much larger clone exists at a distance of one base, and base qualities are not known.

Points the paper makes about the study in general: Comparing responses between vaccine doses or regimens was not something the study was powered to do. Vaccine and placebo recipients had comparable non-spike TCR breadth, which fits with the vaccine containing only spike. Higher spike-specific TCR breadth was observed in Ad26.COV2.S recipients than in placebo recipients (P = 0.0014). The authors noted that the TCR breadth and depth analyses may have underestimated total T cell responses. Substantial breadth of spike-specific CD8+ and CD4+ T cell responses was reported after vaccination.

The immunoSEQ Assay was used to sequence TCRbeta CDR3 regions. After extraction, genomic DNA underwent amplification by bias-controlled multiplex PCR, followed by high-throughput sequencing. The authors' pipeline ran thus. To quantify the absolute abundance of each unique TCRbeta CDR3 region, sequences were collapsed and filtered. Usable DNA was measured by amplifying reference genes present in all nucleated cells, and TCRbeta template counts were normalized to that usable DNA to estimate T cell fraction. Repertoire TCRs were annotated as SARS-CoV-2-specific by exact matching of V gene, CDR3 amino acid sequence and J gene to a known reactive TCR set. The reference SARS-CoV-2 TCR set was derived from MIRA and filtered for enrichment in COVID-19-positive ImmuneCODE repertoires, a step that removed public or cross-reactive TCRs. Using the MIRA antigens, annotated TCRs were further analysed by specific ORF or by position within an ORF. Depth was the summed frequency of annotated unique rearrangements, while breadth was defined as annotated unique rearrangements over total unique productive rearrangements. Two-sided Wilcoxon rank-sum tests were applied when comparing TCR breadth between groups. The table comes from immuneACCESS by way of TCRdb, which keeps in-frame sequences with V and J called. Part of the clones is missing from these tables; in studies checked, under half for an unresolved V gene and the rest for unknown reasons. D and trimming were read from the DNA, whereas the V and J calls and clone size are those reported in that table. The sample has around 340,000 clones on record, 75% to 90% of them singletons. The top ten clonotypes cover roughly 10% of the sample.

The TCR originated in a person between 18 and 59 years old who received the Ad26.COV2.S COVID-19 vaccine or a placebo. Material: peripheral blood, obtained in a trial of Ad26.COV2.S vaccine versus placebo. The receptor chain draws on TRBV5-4 and TRBJ2-3; the D segment cannot be called with confidence. The CDR3 has the sequence CASSSMPDTQYF. In nucleotide form, the sequence is TGTGCCAGCAGCTCGATGCCAGATACGCAGTATTTT.